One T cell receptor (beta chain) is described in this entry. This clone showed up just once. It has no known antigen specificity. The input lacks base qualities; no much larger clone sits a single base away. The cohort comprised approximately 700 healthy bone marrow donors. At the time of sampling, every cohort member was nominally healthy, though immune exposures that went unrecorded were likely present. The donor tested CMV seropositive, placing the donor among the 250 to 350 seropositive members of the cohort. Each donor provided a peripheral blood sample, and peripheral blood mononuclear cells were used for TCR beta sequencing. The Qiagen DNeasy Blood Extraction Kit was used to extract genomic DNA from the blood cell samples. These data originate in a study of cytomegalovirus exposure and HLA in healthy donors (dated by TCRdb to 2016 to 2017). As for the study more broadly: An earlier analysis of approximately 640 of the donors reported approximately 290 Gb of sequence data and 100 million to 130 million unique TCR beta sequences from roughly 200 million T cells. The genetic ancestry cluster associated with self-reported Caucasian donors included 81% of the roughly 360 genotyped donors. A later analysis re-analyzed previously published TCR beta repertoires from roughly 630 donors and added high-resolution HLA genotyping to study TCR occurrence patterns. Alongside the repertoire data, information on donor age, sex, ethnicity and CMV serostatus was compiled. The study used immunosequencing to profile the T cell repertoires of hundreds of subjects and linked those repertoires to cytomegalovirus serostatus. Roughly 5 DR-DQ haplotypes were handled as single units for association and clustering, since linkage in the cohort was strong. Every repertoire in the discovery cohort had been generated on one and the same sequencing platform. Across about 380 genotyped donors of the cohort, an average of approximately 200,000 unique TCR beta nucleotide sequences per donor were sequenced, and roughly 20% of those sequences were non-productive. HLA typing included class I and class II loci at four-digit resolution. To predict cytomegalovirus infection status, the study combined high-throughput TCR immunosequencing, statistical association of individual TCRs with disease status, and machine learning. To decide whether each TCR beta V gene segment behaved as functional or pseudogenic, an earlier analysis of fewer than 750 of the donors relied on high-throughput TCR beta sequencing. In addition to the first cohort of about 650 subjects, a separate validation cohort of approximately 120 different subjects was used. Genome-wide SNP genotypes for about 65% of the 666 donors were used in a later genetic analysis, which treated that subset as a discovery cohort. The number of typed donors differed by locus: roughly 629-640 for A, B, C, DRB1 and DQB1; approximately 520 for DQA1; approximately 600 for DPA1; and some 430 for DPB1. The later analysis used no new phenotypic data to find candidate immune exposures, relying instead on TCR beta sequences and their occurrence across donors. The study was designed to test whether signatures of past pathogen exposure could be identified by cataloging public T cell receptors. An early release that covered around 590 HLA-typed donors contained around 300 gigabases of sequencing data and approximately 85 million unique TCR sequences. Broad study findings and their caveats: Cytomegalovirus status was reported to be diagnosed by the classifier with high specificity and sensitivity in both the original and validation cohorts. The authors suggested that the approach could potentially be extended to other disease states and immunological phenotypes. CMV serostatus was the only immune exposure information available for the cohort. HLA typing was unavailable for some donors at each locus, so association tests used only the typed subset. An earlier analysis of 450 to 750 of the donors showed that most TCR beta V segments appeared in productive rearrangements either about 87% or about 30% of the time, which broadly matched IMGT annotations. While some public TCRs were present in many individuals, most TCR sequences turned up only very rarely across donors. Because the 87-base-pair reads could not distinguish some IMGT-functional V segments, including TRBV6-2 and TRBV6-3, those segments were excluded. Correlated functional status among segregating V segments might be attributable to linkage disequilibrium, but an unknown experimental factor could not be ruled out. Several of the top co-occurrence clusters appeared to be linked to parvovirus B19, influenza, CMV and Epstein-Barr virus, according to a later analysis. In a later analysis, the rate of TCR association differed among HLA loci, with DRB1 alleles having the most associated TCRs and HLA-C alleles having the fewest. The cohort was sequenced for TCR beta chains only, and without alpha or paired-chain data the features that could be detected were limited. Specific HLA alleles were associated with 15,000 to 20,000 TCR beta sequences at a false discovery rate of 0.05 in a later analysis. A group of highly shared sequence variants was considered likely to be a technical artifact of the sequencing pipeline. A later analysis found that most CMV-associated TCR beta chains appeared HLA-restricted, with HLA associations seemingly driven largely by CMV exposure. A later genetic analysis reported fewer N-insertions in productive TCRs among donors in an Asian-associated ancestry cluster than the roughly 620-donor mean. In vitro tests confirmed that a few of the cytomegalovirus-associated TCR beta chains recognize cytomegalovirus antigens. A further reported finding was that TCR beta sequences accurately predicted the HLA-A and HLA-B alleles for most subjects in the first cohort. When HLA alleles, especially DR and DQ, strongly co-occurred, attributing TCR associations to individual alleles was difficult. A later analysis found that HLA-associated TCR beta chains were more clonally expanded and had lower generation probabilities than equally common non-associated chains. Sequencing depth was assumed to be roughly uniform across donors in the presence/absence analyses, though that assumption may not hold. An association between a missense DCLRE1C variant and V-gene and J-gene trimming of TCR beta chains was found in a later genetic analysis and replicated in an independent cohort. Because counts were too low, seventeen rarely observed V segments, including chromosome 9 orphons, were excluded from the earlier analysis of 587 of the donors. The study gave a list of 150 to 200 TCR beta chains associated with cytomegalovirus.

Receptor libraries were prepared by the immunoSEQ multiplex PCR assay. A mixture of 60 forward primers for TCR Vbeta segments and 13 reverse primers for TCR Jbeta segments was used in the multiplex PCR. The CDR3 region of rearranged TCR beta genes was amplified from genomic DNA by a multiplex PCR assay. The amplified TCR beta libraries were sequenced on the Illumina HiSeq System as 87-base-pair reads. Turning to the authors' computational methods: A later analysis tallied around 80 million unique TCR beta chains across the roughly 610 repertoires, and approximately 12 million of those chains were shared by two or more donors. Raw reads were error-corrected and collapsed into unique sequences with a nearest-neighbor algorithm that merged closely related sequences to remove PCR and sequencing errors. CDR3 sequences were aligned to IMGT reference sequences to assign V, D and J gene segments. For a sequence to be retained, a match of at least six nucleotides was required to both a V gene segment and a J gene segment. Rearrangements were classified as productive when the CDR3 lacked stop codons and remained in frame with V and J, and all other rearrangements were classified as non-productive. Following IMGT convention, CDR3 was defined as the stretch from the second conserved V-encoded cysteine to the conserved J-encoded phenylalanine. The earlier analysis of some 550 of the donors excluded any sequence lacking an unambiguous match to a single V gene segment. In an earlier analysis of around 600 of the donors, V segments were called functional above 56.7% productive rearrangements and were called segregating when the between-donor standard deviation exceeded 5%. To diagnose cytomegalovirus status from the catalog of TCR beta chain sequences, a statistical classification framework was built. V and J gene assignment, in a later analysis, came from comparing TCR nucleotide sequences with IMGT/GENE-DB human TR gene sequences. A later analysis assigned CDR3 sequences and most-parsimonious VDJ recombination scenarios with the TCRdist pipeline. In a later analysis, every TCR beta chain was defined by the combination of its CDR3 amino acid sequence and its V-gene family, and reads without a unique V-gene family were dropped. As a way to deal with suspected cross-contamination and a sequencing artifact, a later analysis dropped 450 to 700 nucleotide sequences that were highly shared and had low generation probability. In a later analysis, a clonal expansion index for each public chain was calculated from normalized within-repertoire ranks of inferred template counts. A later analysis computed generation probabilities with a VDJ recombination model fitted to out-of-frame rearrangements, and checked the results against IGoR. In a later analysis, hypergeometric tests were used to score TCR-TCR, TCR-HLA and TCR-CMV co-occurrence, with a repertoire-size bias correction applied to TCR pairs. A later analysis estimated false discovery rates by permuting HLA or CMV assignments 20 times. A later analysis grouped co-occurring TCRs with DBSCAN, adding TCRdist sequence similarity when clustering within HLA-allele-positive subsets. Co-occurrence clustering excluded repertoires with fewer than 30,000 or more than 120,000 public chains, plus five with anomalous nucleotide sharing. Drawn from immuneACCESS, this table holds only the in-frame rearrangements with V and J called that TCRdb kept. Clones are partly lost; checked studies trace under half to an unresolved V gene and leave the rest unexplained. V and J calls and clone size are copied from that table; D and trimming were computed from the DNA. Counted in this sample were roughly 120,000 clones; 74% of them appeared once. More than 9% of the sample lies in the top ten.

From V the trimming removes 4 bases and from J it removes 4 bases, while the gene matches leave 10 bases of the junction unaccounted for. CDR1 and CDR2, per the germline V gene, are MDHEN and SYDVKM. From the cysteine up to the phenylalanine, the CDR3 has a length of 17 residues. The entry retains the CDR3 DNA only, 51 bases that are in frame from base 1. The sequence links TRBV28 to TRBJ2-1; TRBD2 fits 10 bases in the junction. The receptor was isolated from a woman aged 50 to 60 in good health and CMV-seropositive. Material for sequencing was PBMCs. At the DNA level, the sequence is TGTGCCAGCAGTTCAAAATATCTAGCGGGAGTTTACAATGAGCAGTTCTTC. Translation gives CASSSKYLAGVYNEQFF.